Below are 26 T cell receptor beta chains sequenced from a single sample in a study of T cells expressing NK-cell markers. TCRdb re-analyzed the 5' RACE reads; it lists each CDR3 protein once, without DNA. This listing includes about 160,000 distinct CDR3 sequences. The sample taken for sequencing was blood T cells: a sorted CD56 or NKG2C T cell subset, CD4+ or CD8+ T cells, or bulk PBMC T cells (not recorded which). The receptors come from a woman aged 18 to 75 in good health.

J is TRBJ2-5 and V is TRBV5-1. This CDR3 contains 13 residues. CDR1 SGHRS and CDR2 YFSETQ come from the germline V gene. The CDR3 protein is CASSGTSQETQYF.

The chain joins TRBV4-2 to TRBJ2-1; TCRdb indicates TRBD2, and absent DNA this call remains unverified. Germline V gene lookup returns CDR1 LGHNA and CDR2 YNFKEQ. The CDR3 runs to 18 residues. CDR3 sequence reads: CASSQALAGRVPYNEQFF.

CDR3 amino acids: CSAPRSGANTGELFF. V and J are TRBV20-1 and TRBJ2-2; lacking DNA, the TRBD2 call made by TCRdb goes unchecked. Germline V gene data show CDR1 as DFQATT and CDR2 as SNEGSKA (reference sequence). The CDR3 sequence is 15 residues long.

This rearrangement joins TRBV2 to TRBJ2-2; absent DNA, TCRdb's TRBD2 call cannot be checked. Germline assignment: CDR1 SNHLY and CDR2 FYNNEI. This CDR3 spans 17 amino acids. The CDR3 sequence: CASSERGGTRNTGELFF.

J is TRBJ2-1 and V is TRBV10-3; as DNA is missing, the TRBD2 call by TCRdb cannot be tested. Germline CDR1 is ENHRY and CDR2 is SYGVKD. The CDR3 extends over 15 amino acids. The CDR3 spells CAISVAGVVYNEQFF.

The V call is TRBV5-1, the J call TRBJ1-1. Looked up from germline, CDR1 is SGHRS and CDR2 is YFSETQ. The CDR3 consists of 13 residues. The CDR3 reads CASSLPGARVAFF.

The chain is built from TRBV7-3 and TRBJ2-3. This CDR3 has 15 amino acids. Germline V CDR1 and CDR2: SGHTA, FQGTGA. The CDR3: CASSLSRSSTDTQYF.

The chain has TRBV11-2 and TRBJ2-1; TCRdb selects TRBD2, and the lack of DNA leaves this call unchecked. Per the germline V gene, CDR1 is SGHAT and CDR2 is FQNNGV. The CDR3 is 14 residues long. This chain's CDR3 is CASSSRTSGWEQFF.

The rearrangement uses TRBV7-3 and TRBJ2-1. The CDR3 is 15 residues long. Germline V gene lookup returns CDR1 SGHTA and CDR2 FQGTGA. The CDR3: CASSLVGQLYNEQFF.

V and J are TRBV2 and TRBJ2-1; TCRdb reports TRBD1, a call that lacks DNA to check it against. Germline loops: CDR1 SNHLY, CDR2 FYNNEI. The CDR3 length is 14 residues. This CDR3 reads CASKGDRVYNEQFF.

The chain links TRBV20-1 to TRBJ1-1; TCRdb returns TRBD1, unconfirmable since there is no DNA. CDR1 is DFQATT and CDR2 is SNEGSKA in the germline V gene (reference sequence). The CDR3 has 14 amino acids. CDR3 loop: CSAREGQGSLRAFF.

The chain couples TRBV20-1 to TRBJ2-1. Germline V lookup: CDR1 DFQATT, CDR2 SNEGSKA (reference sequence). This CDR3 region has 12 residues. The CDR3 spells CSARRVGNEQFF.

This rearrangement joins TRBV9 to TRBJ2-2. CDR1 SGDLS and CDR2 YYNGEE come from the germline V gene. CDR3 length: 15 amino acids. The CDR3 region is CASSSEKAYTGELFF.

The CDR3 spells CSASQEWRVGTGELFF. The chain links TRBV20-1 to TRBJ2-2; TCRdb picks TRBD2, but there is no DNA to check that call. The CDR3 has 16 amino acids. The germline V gene has CDR1 DFQATT and CDR2 SNEGSKA (reference sequence).

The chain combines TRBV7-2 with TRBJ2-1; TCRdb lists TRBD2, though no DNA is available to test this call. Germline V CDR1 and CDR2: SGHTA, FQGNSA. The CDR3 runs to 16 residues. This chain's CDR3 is CASSLTGLAISNEQFF.

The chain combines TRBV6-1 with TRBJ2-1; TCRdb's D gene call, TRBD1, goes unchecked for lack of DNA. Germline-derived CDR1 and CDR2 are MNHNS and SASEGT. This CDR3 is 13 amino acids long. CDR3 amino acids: CASSPQGRGEQFF.

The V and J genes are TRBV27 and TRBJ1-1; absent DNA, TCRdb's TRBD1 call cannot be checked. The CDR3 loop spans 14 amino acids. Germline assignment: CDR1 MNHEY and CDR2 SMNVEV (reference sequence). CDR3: CASSFYQGRTEAFF.

CDR3 in amino acids: CASSLTLDSTEAFF. V is TRBV7-8 and J is TRBJ1-1; TCRdb returns TRBD1, unconfirmable since there is no DNA. Germline CDR1 and CDR2: SGHVS and FQNEAQ. The CDR3 runs to 14 residues.

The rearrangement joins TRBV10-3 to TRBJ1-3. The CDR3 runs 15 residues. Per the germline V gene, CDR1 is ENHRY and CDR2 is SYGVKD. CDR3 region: CAISESQGYGNTIYF.

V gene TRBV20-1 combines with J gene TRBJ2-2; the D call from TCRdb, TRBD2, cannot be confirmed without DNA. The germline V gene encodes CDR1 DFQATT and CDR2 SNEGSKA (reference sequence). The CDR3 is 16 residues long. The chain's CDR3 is CSAPPSSGRDTGELFF.

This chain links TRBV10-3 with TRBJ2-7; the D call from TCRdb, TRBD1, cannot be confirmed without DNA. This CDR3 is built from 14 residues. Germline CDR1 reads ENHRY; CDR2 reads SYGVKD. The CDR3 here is CAVTSGGSLYEQYF.

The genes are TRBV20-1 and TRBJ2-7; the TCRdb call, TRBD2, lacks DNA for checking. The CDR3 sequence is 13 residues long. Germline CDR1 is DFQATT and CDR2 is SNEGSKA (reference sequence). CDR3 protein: CSARSPQHYEQYF.

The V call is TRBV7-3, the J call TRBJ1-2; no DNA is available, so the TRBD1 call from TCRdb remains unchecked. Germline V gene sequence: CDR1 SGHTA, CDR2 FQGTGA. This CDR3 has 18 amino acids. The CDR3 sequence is CASSLMGSVTGATNGYTF.

CDR3 loop: CASSIKMGNQPQHF. The chain has TRBV19 and TRBJ1-5. The CDR3 loop spans 14 amino acids. Per germline, CDR1 LNHDA and CDR2 SQIVND (reference sequence). Drawing the rest from reference TRBV19 and TRBJ1-5, the complete variable domain is DGGITQSPKYLFRKEGQNVTLSCEQNLNHDAMYWYRQDPGQGLRLIYYSQIVNDFQKGDIAEGYSVSREKKESFPLTVTSAQKNPTAFYLCASSIKMGNQPQHFGDGTRLSIL.

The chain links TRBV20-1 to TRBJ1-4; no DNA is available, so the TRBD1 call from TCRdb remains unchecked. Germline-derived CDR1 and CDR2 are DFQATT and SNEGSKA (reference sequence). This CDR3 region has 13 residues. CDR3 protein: CSASGRANEKLFF.

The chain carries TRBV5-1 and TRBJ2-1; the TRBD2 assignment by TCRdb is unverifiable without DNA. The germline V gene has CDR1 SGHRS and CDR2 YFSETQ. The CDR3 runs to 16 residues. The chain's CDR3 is CASSIGGGAGYNEQFF.